The sequence of this TCR beta chain was determined in a study of T cell repertoires in cytomegalovirus infection. Overall study: It can be stated that public TCR beta signatures indicated CMV infection as well as a matching HLA type. Study-wide results and caveats: Pooled public TCR beta family frequency picked out CMV carriers with the relevant HLA. In two of eight donors, the top clonotype was HLA-C-restricted CMV-specific.

As for this clonotype: What it binds is unknown.

Looked up from germline, CDR1 is MDHEN and CDR2 is SYDVKM. The CDR3 contains 14 residues. Between the trimmed V and J ends, which lost 2 bases and 0 bases, there was a span of 5 bases. Each CDR3 protein is one row after TCRdb ran MiXCR on the reads. The top ten hold 2.8% of the sample, which has hundreds of thousands of distinct CDR3 sequences, roughly a third seen once. The sequenced sample consisted of PBMCs. This TCR derives from a human donor in good health (CMV status not recorded). Some clones in this sample may be carry-over from other donors' samples. This chain links TRBV28 with TRBJ1-5; D not resolved. CDR3 region: CASSLTLSNQPQHF. In DNA form, the CDR3 reads TGTGCCAGCAGTTTAACGCTTAGCAATCAGCCCCAGCATTTT.